The 25 T cell receptor beta chains below were found in one sample sequenced in a study of OX40 agonist ivuxolimab in advanced cancers. Libraries were built with the immunoSEQ multiplex PCR assay. Drawn from immuneACCESS, this table holds only the in-frame rearrangements with V and J called that TCRdb kept. Clones are partly lost; checked studies trace under half to an unresolved V gene and leave the rest unexplained. This sample comprises tens of thousands of clones, roughly 80% of them detected only once. In total, the top ten clones hold around 2.3% of the sample. Here the sequenced sample was CD4+ or CD8+ T cells sorted from blood, taken in a trial of the OX40 agonist ivuxolimab. Receptors were obtained from an adult with an advanced solid tumor such as melanoma, head and neck, liver or kidney cancer.

The chain combines TRBV6-6 with TRBJ2-3; a weak D match, TRBD2 (5 bases). CDR3 size: 13 residues. Germline V gene sequence: CDR1 MNHNY, CDR2 SVGAGI (reference sequence). Trimming removed 7 bases at V and 3 bases at J, with 11 bases between. CDR3 amino acids: CASNREKTDTQYF. CDR3 coding DNA: TGTGCCAGCAACCGGGAAAAAACAGATACGCAGTATTTT.

This clone was observed a handful of times. J is TRBJ1-1 and V is TRBV7-3; D is perhaps TRBD1 (6 bases). Germline CDR1 and CDR2: SGHTA and FQGTGA. The CDR3 consists of 15 residues. V dropped 6 bases and J dropped 4 bases, with 18 bases sitting between them. CDR3 DNA: TGTGCCAGCAGTATCGATGGGGGGGCTGGCACTGAAGCTTTCTTT. Its translation: CASSIDGGAGTEAFF.

In this sample, this clone turned up once. The chain is built from TRBV29-1 and TRBJ1-4, with D possibly TRBD1 on 6 matching bases. Trimming stripped 4 bases from V and 8 bases from J, with 14 bases between. Germline loops: CDR1 SQVTM, CDR2 ANQGSEA. The CDR3 runs to 13 residues. CDR3 in DNA: TGCAGCGTTGTTGCAGGGGCATCGGAAAAACTGTTTTTT. Its translation: CSVVAGASEKLFF.

The table lists this clone with a count of one. The gene calls are TRBV13 and TRBJ1-1; weak D call: TRBD1 (6 bases). V lost 1 base and J lost 4, with 10 bases in between. This CDR3 has 14 residues. The V gene's germline CDR1 is PRHDT and CDR2 FYEKMQ (reference sequence). CDR3 DNA sequence: TGTGCCAGCAGCTTAGATGGGGGGCCCACTGAAGCTTTCTTT. Translation gives CASSLDGGPTEAFF.

The chain couples TRBV6-6 to TRBJ2-7; unclear D gene. V was shortened by 7 bases and J by 1 base, with 11 bases between the two germline ends. Germline loops: CDR1 MNHNY, CDR2 SVGAGI (reference sequence). CDR3 length equals 13 residues. The CDR3 bases are TGTGCCAGCATTGGACGCCCATCCTACGAGCAGTACTTC. Its protein product is CASIGRPSYEQYF.

DNA of the CDR3: TGCGCCAGCAGCCCAAAGATCTCTTATGAAGCTTTCTTT. As protein: CASSPKISYEAFF. The rearrangement joins TRBV4-3 to TRBJ1-1; unclear D gene. Germline loops: CDR1 LGHNA, CDR2 YSLEER. V lost 4 bases to trimming and J lost 7 bases, with 13 bases between them. This CDR3 is built from 13 residues.

The chain recombines TRBV7-8 with TRBJ2-3, with a weak D call TRBD2 (5 bases). Germline CDR1 SGHVS, CDR2 FQNEAQ. The germline V and J ends were trimmed by 4 bases and 2 bases, with 10 bases remaining between them. The CDR3 has 14 amino acids. The CDR3 DNA is TGTGCCAGCAGCTACGGACTTCACACAGATACGCAGTATTTT. Amino acids: CASSYGLHTDTQYF.

For the CDR3, the DNA is TGTGCCAGCAGCCGCAGGGGGACAGGGAACTATGGCTACACCTTC. It specifies CASSRRGTGNYGYTF. The chain combines TRBV7-9 with TRBJ1-2, with 9 bases that match TRBD1. Germline V CDR1 and CDR2: SEHNR, FQNEAQ (reference sequence). After removal of 5 bases from V and 2 bases from J, the junction contained 6 bases not matched to a gene. The CDR3 totals 15 residues.

The gene calls are TRBV20-1 and TRBJ1-2; D remains ambiguous. Trimming pared 4 bases from V and 5 bases from J, leaving 8 bases between. The CDR3 covers 11 residues. Germline V gene lookup returns CDR1 DFQATT and CDR2 SNEGSKA (reference sequence). The CDR3: CSATLGYGYTF. CDR3 in DNA: TGCAGTGCTACCCTGGGGTATGGCTACACCTTC.

V gene TRBV6-5 combines with J gene TRBJ1-1; 10 nucleotides line up with TRBD1. This CDR3 is 15 amino acids long. Trimming took 8 bases from V and 5 from J; bases not matched to a gene: 11. The germline V gene encodes CDR1 MNHEY and CDR2 SVGAGI. The CDR3 nucleotides are TGTGCCAGCTCGGGACAGGGGCAGGATTATACTGAAGCTTTCTTT. Translating it yields CASSGQGQDYTEAFF.

The genes are TRBV4-3 and TRBJ1-1, with 7 bases matching TRBD1. The CDR3 length is 15 residues. Germline trimming cut 0 bases from V and 1 base from J; bases unmatched to any gene: 2. Germline V gives CDR1 LGHNA, CDR2 YSLEER. The CDR3 protein is CASSQDYRGNTEAFF. In DNA, the CDR3 is TGCGCCAGCAGCCAAGATTACAGGGGGAACACTGAAGCTTTCTTT.

The chain recombines TRBV11-3 with TRBJ1-1; D is undetermined. V gave up 0 bases and J gave up 5 bases, with 7 bases separating them. Germline CDR1 is SGHNT and CDR2 is YENEEA. This CDR3 has 13 residues. CDR3 sequence (DNA): TGTGCCAGCAGCTTAGATCAAAGTACTGAAGCTTTCTTT. Its translation: CASSLDQSTEAFF.

The chain recombines TRBV14 with TRBJ2-1; weak D call: TRBD2 (7 bases). Germline CDR1 reads SGHDN; CDR2 reads FVKESK. V lost 3 bases and J 2 bases, leaving 14 bases between the germline ends. This CDR3 contains 16 residues. DNA for the CDR3: TGTGCCAGCAGCCAGGGTCGGGGGGCGGCCTACAATGAGCAGTTCTTC. Translated, it gives CASSQGRGAAYNEQFF.

V is TRBV30 and J is TRBJ1-6, with D unclear. Trimming stripped 5 bases from V and 10 bases from J, with 12 bases between. Germline values: CDR1 GTSNPN, CDR2 SVGIG (reference sequence). This CDR3 is built from 12 residues. DNA of the CDR3: TGTGCCTGGCTACGGGGAGAATCACCCCTCCACTTT. Translating gives CAWLRGESPLHF. Using reference TRBV30 and TRBJ1-6 for the parts outside the CDR3, the full variable domain is SQTIHQWPATLVQPVGSPLSLECTVEGTSNPNLYWYRQAAGRGLQLLFYSVGIGQISSEVPQNLSASRPQDRQFILSSKKLLLSDSGFYLCAWLRGESPLHFGNGTRLTVT.

In this sample, this clone turned up a few times. This sequence joins TRBV30 and TRBJ1-1; the D is unclear. The CDR3 is made up of 13 amino acids. V gave up 2 bases and J gave up 4 bases, with 11 bases separating them. CDR1 and CDR2 from the germline V gene are GTSNPN and SVGIG (reference sequence). CDR3 in DNA: TGTGCCTGGAGTCCTTACCGGGCCACTGAAGCTTTCTTT. This gives the protein CAWSPYRATEAFF.

This clone appeared a few times. The genes are TRBV2 and TRBJ1-2; 7 bases fit TRBD1. With 5 bases clipped from V and 4 bases from J, the junction kept 4 bases outside the gene matches. There are 13 residues in the CDR3. CDR1 and CDR2 from the germline V gene are SNHLY and FYNNEI. This CDR3 is CASSTDRLYGYTF. The CDR3 nucleotides are TGTGCCAGCAGTACGGACAGGCTCTATGGCTACACCTTC.

The chain couples TRBV4-2 to TRBJ2-3; 9 bases align to TRBD2. Unmatched junction bases numbered 7, after V lost 5 bases and J lost 4 bases. The CDR3 extends over 15 amino acids. The germline V gene has CDR1 LGHNA and CDR2 YNFKEQ. The chain's CDR3 is CASSGVAGEPDTQYF. Written as DNA, the CDR3 is TGTGCCAGCAGCGGAGTAGCGGGAGAGCCAGATACGCAGTATTTT.

The chain has TRBV5-6 and TRBJ2-1; 8 bases align to TRBD1. This CDR3 region has 14 residues. The J segment lost 3 bases and the V segment lost 6 bases, leaving 5 bases of the junction unmatched. Germline lookup yields CDR1 SGHDT and CDR2 YYEEEE. This chain's CDR3 is CASKKTGVYNEQFF. In nucleotides, the CDR3 is TGTGCCAGCAAGAAGACAGGGGTCTACAATGAGCAGTTCTTC.

V gene TRBV4-3 combines with J gene TRBJ2-2; D not certain. CDR1 is LGHNA, CDR2 YSLEER, per germline. The CDR3 length is 15 residues. V was trimmed by 0 bases and J by 5 bases, leaving 10 bases between them. CDR3 DNA: TGCGCCAGCAGCCAAGATCTAACCGGGACCGGGGAGCTGTTTTTT. Translating it yields CASSQDLTGTGELFF.

This chain connects TRBV18 to TRBJ1-5; TRBD1 is a possible D gene (5 bases). V gave up 2 bases and J gave up 1 base, with 9 bases separating them. There are 15 residues in the CDR3. Germline CDR1 is KGHSH and CDR2 is LQKENI. CDR3 in amino acids: CASSPSAGSNQPQHF. CDR3 nucleotides: TGTGCCAGCTCACCATCCGCAGGGAGCAATCAGCCCCAGCATTTT.

The rearrangement links TRBV11-2 to TRBJ2-1, with D perhaps matching TRBD1 (7 bases). The length of the CDR3 is 16 residues. The germline CDR1 and CDR2 sequences are SGHAT and FQNNGV. V lost 5 bases and J 8 bases, leaving 22 bases between the germline ends. The CDR3 bases are TGTGCCAGCAGCGAAGACGGAGGGGGCGGTTGGGATGAGCAGTTCTTC. It is translated as CASSEDGGGGWDEQFF. The full variable domain, rest sourced from reference TRBV11-2 and TRBJ2-1, is EAGVAQSPRYKIIEKRQSVAFWCNPISGHATLYWYQQILGQGPKLLIQFQNNGVVDDSQLPKDRFSAERLKGVDSTLKIQPAKLEDSAVYLCASSEDGGGGWDEQFFGPGTRLTVL.

CDR3 sequence (DNA): TGTGCCAGCAGCTTAGAATCAGCGGGGGAGGCGAACACCGGGGAGCTGTTTTTT. Amino acid sequence: CASSLESAGEANTGELFF. The chain recombines TRBV11-3 with TRBJ2-2, with 8 bases that match TRBD2. This CDR3 region has 18 residues. CDR1 SGHNT and CDR2 YENEEA come from the germline V gene. Trimming at V came to 0 bases and at J to 0 bases, leaving 6 bases not matched to a gene.

The chain carries TRBV7-9 and TRBJ1-2; 8 bases line up with TRBD1. CDR1 is SEHNR, CDR2 FQNEAQ, per germline (reference sequence). The ends lost 2 bases at V and 8 bases at J; junction bases unmatched: 13. This CDR3 is built from 16 residues. The DNA for the CDR3 is TGTGCCAGCAGCTTATCGTCCGGGACAGGAGCCCAGGGCTACACCTTC. It is translated as CASSLSSGTGAQGYTF.

The chain carries TRBV25-1 and TRBJ1-2, with no clear D. V was trimmed by 5 bases and J by 3 bases, leaving 13 bases between them. The germline CDR1 and CDR2 sequences are MGHDK and SYGVNS. The CDR3 is 14 residues long. CDR3 sequence reads: CASSSVGWDYGYTF. The CDR3 DNA reads TGTGCCAGCAGTTCCGTAGGGTGGGACTATGGCTACACCTTC.

The rearrangement joins TRBV18 to TRBJ1-3, with D possibly TRBD1 on 5 matching bases. CDR1 KGHSH and CDR2 LQKENI come from the germline V gene. The CDR3 is 16 residues long. V was pared by 2 bases and J by 5 bases, with 16 bases between. This chain's CDR3 is CASSPIGTAGRNTIYF. The CDR3 DNA follows: TGTGCCAGCTCACCAATTGGGACGGCGGGTCGAAACACCATATATTTT.